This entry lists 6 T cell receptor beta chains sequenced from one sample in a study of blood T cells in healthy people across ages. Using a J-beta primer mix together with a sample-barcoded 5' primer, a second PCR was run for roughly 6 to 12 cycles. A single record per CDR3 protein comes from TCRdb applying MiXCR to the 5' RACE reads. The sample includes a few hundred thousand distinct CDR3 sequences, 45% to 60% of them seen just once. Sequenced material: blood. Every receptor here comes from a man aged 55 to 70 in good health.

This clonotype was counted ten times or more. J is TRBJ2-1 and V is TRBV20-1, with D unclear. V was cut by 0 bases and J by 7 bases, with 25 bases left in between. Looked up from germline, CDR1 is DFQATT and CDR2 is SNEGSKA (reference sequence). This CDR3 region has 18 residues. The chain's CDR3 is CSARDYGSTSSSPNEQFF. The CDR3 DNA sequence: TGCAGTGCTAGAGATTATGGCTCCACCTCTTCTTCTCCTAATGAGCAGTTCTTC.

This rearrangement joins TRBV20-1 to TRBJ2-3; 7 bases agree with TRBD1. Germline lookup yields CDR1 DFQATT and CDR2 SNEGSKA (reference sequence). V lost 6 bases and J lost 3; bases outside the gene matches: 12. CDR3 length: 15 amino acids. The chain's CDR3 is CSARNRGRNTDTQYF. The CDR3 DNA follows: TGCAGTGCGAGAAACAGGGGAAGAAATACAGATACGCAGTATTTT.

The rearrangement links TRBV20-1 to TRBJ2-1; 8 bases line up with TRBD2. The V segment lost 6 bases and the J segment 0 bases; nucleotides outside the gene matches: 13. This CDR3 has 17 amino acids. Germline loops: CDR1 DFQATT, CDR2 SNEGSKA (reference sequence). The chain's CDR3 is CSASGGEDGSSYNEQFF. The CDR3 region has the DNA TGCAGTGCCTCCGGGGGGGAAGACGGAAGCTCCTACAATGAGCAGTTCTTC.

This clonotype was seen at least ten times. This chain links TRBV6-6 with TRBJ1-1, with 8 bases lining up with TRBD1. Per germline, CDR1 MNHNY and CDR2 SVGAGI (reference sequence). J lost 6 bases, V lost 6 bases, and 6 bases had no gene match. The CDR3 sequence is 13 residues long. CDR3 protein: CASRIGQGAEAFF. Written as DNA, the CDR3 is TGTGCCAGCAGAATTGGACAGGGCGCTGAAGCTTTCTTT.

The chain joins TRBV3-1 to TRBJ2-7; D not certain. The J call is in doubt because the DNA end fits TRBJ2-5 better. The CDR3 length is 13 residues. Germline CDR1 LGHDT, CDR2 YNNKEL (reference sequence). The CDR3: CASSQVLSQTQYF. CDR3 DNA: TGTGCCAGCAGCCAAGTGCTCAGTCAGACCCAGTACTTC.

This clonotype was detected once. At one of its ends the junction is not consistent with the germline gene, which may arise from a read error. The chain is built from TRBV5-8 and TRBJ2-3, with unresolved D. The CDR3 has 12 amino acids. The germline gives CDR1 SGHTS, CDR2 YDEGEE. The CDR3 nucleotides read TGTGTCAGCAGCTCATTCCCAGATACGCAGTATTTT. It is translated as CVSSSFPDTQYF. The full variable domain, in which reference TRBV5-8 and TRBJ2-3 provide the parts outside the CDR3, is EAGVTQSPTHLIKTRGQQATLRCSPISGHTSVYWYQQALGLGLQFLLWYDEGEERNRGNFPPRFSGRQFPNYSSELNVNALELEDSALYLCVSSSFPDTQYFGPGTRLTVL.